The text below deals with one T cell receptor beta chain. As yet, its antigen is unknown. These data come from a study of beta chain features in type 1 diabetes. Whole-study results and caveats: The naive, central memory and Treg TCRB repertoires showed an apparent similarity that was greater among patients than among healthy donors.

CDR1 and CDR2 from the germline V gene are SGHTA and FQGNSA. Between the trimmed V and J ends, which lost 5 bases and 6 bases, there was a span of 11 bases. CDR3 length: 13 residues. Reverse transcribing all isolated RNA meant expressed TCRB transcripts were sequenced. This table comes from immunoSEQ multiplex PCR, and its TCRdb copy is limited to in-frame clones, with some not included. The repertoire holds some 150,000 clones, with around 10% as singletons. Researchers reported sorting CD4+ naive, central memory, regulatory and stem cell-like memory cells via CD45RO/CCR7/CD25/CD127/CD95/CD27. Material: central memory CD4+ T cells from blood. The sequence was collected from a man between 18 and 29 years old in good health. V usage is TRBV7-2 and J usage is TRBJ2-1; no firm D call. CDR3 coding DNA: TGTGCCAGCAGCCGGCTGAGCAGCAATGAGCAGTTCTTC. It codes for CASSRLSSNEQFF.